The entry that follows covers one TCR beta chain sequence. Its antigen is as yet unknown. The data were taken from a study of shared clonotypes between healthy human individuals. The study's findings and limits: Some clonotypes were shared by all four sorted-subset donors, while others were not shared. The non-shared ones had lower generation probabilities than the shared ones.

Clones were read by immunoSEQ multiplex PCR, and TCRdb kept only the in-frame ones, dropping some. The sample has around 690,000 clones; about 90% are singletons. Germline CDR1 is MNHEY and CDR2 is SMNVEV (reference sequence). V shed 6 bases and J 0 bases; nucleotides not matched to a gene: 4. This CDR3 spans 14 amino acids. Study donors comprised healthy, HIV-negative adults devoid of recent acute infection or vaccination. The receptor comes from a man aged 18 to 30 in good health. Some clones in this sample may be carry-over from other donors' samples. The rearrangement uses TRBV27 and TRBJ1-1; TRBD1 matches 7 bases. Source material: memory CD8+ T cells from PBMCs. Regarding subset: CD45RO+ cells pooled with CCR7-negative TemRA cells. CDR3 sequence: CASRQGRMNTEAFF. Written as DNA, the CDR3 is TGTGCCAGCAGACAGGGGCGAATGAACACTGAAGCTTTCTTT.